This T cell receptor (beta chain) comes out of a study of graft-versus-host responses after intestinal transplantation. CDR1 and CDR2 (germline): SGHRS, YFSETQ. V lost 2 bases, J lost 1 base, and 8 bases lay in between. The CDR3 is 14 amino acids. The table came from immunoSEQ multiplex PCR; TCRdb's copy has only in-frame clones and leaves some out. The table has 85,000 to 130,000 clones, less than 90% seen once; the top ten hold 0.7% to 0.9%. Details on this clone: Its antigen remains unknown.

Study conclusions and caveats: GvH clones turned up in recipient marrow; some had shown up first in ileum or blood.

The sample was unstimulated CD4+ T cells sorted from spleen or lymph node cells, taken before intestinal transplant. The receptor was derived from a human donor who received an intestinal transplant. V usage is TRBV5-1 and J usage is TRBJ2-3, with TRBD2 as a possible D gene (6 bases). In nucleotides, the CDR3 is TGCGCCAGCAGCTTTACGGGGGGCACAGATACGCAGTATTTT. Translated: CASSFTGGTDTQYF. Combining the CDR3 with reference TRBV5-1 and TRBJ2-3 gives the whole variable domain KAGVTQTPRYLIKTRGQQVTLSCSPISGHRSVSWYQQTPGQGLQFLFEYFSETQRNKGNFPGRFSGRQFSNSRSEMNVSTLELGDSALYLCASSFTGGTDTQYFGPGTRLTVL.